The 9 T cell receptor beta chains listed next were all sequenced from one sample in a study of OX40 agonist ivuxolimab in advanced cancers. Here immunoSEQ multiplex PCR was the method, and the copy in TCRdb shows in-frame clones only, minus some. The sample shows 65,000 to 70,000 clones, approximately 91% of them seen only once. The sample here was CD4+ or CD8+ T cells sorted from blood, taken in a trial of the OX40 agonist ivuxolimab. These receptors were taken from an adult with an advanced solid tumor such as melanoma, head and neck, liver or kidney cancer.

The chain joins TRBV5-1 to TRBJ2-7; unclear D gene. V was pared by 4 bases and J by 6 bases, with 14 bases between. Germline CDR1 is SGHRS and CDR2 is YFSETQ. This CDR3 has 13 residues. CDR3 DNA sequence: TGCGCCAGCAGCAATACCCGCTTCGCCGAGCAGTACTTC. Residues: CASSNTRFAEQYF.

The chain links TRBV19 to TRBJ1-4, with unresolved D. The CDR3 is 14 amino acids. Germline CDR1 is LNHDA and CDR2 is SQIVND (reference sequence). Trimming removed 4 bases from V and 7 bases from J, with 13 bases in between. The CDR3 loop is CASSRTDWAEKLFF. DNA of the CDR3: TGTGCCAGTAGTAGAACAGATTGGGCTGAAAAACTGTTTTTT.

V usage is TRBV10-3 and J usage is TRBJ1-6; TRBD1 agrees at 7 bases. The CDR3 spans 16 residues. Germline-derived CDR1 and CDR2 are ENHRY and SYGVKD. J was trimmed by 5 bases and V by 6 bases; bases with no gene match: 10. The CDR3 loop is CAISAYGTEHNSPLHF. The CDR3 nucleotides read TGTGCCATCAGCGCTTACGGGACAGAACATAATTCACCCCTCCACTTT.

The genes are TRBV28 and TRBJ2-1; a possible D gene is TRBD1 (5 bases). With 5 bases removed from V and 2 bases from J, the gap between germline ends came to 13 bases. The CDR3 spans 15 residues. Germline CDR1 reads MDHEN; CDR2 reads SYDVKM. The CDR3 protein is CASSPHGAAYNEQFF. CDR3 DNA sequence: TGTGCCAGCAGTCCCCATGGGGCAGCCTACAATGAGCAGTTCTTC.

To note about this clone: Other DNA sequences in this specimen translate into the identical CDR3. The chain joins TRBV5-1 to TRBJ2-1; D is undetermined. V was clipped by 0 bases and J by 1 base, with 5 bases between them. Germline CDR1 is SGHRS and CDR2 is YFSETQ. There are 14 residues in the CDR3. The CDR3 DNA is TGCGCCAGCAGCTTGGTGGGATCCTACAATGAGCAGTTCTTC. Translation gives CASSLVGSYNEQFF. Supplemented by reference TRBV5-1 and TRBJ2-1, the full variable domain reads KAGVTQTPRYLIKTRGQQVTLSCSPISGHRSVSWYQQTPGQGLQFLFEYFSETQRNKGNFPGRFSGRQFSNSRSEMNVSTLELGDSALYLCASSLVGSYNEQFFGPGTRLTVL.

The chain combines TRBV6-5 with TRBJ1-4; no clear D. This CDR3 region has 14 residues. Germline V gene sequence: CDR1 MNHEY, CDR2 SVGAGI. Trimming left V 0 bases short and J 8 bases short, with 10 bases between. The CDR3, as DNA: TGTGCCAGCAGTTACTCGTTCTCGTCGGAAAAACTGTTTTTT. Protein sequence: CASSYSFSSEKLFF.

The chain carries TRBV12-5 and TRBJ2-5; a possible D gene is TRBD1 (5 bases). V was cut by 3 bases and J by 4 bases, with 12 bases left in between. Germline-derived CDR1 and CDR2 are LGHNT and FRNRAP. The CDR3 covers 14 residues. The CDR3 nucleotides read TGTGCTAGTGGTTTAGACAGCCGAGGAGAGACCCAGTACTTC. It translates to CASGLDSRGETQYF.

The chain employs TRBV7-3 and TRBJ2-3; 8 bases line up with TRBD2. In germline, CDR1 is SGHTA, CDR2 FQGTGA. The CDR3 covers 16 residues. The V and J ends lost 5 bases and 4 bases, in that order; junction bases with no gene match: 11. The CDR3 region is CASSPNSGTDADTQYF. The CDR3 DNA reads as TGTGCCAGCAGCCCAAATAGCGGGACTGATGCAGATACGCAGTATTTT.

The chain recombines TRBV2 with TRBJ2-3, with D uncertain. Germline V CDR1 and CDR2: SNHLY, FYNNEI. CDR3 length: 14 amino acids. The V end was cut by 6 bases, the J end by 5 bases, with 15 bases between. The CDR3 is CASSADTPGDTQYF. As DNA, the CDR3 is TGTGCCAGCAGCGCGGATACCCCCGGAGATACGCAGTATTTT.